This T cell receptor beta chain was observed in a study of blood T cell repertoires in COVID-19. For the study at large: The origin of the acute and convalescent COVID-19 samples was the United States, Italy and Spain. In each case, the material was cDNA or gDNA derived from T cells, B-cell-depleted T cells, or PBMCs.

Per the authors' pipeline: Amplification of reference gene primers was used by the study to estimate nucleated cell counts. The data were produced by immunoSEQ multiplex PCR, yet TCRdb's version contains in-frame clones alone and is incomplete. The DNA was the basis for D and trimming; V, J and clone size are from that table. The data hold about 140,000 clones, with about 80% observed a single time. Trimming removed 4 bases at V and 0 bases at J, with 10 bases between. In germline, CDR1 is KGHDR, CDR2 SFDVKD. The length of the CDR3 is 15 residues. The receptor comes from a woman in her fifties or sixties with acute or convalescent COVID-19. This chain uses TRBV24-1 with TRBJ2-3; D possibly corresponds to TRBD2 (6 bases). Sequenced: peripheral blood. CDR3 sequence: CATSDRLVSTDTQYF. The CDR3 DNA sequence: TGTGCCACCAGTGACAGACTAGTGAGCACAGATACGCAGTATTTT.